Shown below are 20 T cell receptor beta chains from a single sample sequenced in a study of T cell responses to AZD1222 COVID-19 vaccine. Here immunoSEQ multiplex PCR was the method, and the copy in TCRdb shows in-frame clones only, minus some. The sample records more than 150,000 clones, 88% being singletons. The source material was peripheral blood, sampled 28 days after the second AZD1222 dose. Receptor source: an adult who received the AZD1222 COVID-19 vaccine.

The CDR3 protein is CASSLNQMVYEQYF. In DNA form, the CDR3 reads TGTGCCAGCAGCTTGAACCAGATGGTCTACGAGCAGTACTTC. The chain couples TRBV7-2 to TRBJ2-7; D uncertain. Trimming removed 3 bases at V and 3 bases at J, with 12 bases between. The CDR3 is made up of 14 amino acids. Germline lookup yields CDR1 SGHTA and CDR2 FQGNSA.

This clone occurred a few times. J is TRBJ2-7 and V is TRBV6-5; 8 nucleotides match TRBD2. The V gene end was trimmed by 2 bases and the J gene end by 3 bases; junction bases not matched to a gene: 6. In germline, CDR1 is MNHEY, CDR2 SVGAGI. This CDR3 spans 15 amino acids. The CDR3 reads CASSYSLAGVYEQYF. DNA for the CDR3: TGTGCCAGCAGTTACAGTCTAGCGGGCGTCTACGAGCAGTACTTC.

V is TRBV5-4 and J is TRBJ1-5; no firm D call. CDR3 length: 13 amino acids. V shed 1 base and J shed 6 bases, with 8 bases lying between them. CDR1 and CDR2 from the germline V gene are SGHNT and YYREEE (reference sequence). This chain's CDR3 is CASSLTGPQPQHF. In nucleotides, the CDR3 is TGTGCCAGCAGCTTGACCGGGCCTCAGCCCCAGCATTTT.

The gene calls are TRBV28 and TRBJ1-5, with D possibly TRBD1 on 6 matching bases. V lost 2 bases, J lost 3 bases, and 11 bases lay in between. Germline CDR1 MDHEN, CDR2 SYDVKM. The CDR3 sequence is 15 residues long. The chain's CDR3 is CASSLNRVNNQPQHF. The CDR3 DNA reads TGTGCCAGCAGTTTAAACAGGGTGAACAATCAGCCCCAGCATTTT.

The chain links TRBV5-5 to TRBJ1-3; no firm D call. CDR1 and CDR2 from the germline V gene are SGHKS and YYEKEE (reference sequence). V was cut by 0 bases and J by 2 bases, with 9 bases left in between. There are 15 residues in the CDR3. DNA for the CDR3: TGTGCCAGCAGCTTGGAACAATTGACTGGAAACACCATATATTTT. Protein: CASSLEQLTGNTIYF.

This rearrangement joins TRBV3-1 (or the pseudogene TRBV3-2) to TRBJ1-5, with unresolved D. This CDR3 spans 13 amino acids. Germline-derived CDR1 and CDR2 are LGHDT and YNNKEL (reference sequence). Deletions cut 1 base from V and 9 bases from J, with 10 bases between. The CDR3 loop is CASSQVTGGPQHF. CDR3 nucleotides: TGTGCCAGCAGCCAAGTGACGGGCGGGCCCCAGCATTTT.

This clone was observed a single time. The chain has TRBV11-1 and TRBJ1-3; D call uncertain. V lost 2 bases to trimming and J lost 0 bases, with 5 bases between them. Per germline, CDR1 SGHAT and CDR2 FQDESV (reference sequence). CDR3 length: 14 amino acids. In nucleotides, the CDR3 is TGTGCCAGCAGCTTACAGGCCTCTGGAAACACCATATATTTT. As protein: CASSLQASGNTIYF.

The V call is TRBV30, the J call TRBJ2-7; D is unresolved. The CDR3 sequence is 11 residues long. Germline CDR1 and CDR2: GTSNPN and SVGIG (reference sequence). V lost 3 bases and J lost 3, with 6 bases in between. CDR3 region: CAWSNFYEQYF. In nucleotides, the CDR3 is TGTGCCTGGAGCAACTTCTACGAGCAGTACTTC.

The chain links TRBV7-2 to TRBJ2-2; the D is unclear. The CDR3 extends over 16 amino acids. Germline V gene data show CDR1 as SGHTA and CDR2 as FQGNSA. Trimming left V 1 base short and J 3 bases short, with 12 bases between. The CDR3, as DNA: TGTGCCAGCAGCTTAGTTCCCAGACCCTACACCGGGGAGCTGTTTTTT. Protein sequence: CASSLVPRPYTGELFF.

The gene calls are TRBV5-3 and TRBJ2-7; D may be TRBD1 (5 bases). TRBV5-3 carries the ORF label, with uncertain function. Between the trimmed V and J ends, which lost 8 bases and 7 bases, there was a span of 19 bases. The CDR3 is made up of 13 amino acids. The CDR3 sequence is CASTVDREWEQYF. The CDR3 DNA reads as TGTGCCAGTACCGTTGACAGAGAATGGGAGCAGTACTTC.

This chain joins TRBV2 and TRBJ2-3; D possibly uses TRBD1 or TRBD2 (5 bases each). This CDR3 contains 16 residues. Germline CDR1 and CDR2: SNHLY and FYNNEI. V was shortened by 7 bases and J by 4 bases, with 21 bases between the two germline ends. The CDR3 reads CASNLRGGRDPDTQYF. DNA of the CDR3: TGTGCCAGCAATCTCCGAGGCGGAAGGGACCCAGATACGCAGTATTTT.

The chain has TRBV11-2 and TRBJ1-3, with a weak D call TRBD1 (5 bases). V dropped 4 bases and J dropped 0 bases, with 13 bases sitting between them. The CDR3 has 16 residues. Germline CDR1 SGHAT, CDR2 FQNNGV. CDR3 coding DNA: TGTGCCAGCAGCTCCAAAGGGGCCGGCTCTGGAAACACCATATATTTT. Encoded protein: CASSSKGAGSGNTIYF.

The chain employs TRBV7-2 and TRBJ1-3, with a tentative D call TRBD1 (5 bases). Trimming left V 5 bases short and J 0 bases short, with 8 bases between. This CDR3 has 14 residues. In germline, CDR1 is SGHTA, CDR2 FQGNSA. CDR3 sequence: CASSGGFSGNTIYF. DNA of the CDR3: TGTGCCAGCAGCGGGGGGTTCTCTGGAAACACCATATATTTT.

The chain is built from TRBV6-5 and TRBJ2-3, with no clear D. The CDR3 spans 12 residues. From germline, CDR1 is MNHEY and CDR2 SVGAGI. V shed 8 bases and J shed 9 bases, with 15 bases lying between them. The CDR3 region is CASAPRSSTQYF. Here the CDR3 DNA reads TGTGCCAGCGCCCCCCGGTCATCCACGCAGTATTTT.

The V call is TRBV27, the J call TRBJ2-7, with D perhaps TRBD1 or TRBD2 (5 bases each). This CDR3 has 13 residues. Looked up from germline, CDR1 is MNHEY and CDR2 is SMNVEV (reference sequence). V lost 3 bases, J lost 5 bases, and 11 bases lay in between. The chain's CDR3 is CASSFGGFNEQYF. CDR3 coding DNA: TGTGCCAGCAGTTTTGGGGGATTCAACGAGCAGTACTTC.

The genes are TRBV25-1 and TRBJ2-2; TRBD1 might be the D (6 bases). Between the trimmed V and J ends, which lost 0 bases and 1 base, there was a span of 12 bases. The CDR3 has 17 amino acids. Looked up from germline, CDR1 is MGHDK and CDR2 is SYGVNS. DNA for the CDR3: TGTGCCAGCAGTGAATATTTTGGACAGAAGAACACCGGGGAGCTGTTTTTT. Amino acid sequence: CASSEYFGQKNTGELFF.

The CDR3 sequence is CASSESCDRRYGYTF. For the CDR3, the DNA is TGCGCCAGCAGTGAGTCGTGCGACAGAAGATATGGCTACACCTTC. The rearrangement links TRBV10-1 to TRBJ1-2; TRBD1 might be the D (5 bases). Germline loops: CDR1 WNHNN, CDR2 SYGVQD (reference sequence). With 0 bases removed from V and 5 bases from J, the gap between germline ends came to 13 bases. The CDR3 has 15 residues.

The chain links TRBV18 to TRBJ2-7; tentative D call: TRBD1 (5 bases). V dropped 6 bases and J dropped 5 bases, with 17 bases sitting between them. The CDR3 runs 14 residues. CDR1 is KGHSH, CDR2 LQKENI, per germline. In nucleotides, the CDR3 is TGTGCCAGCTCGTGGGGCCGACTGTCCAACGAGCAGTACTTC. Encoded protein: CASSWGRLSNEQYF.

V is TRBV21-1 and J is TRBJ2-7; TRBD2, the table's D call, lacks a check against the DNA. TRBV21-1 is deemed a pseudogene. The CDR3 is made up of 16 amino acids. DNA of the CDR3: TGTGCCAGCAGCAAAAGAAAGTGGGGACTCCCACCCGAGCAGTACTTC. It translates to CASSKRKWGLPPEQYF.

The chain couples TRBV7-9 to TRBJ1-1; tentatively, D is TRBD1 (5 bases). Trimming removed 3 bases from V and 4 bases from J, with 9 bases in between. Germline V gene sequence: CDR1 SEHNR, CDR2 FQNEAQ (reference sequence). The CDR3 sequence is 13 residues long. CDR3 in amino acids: CASSLLGGTEAFF. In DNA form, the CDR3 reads TGTGCCAGCAGCTTGTTGGGGGGCACTGAAGCTTTCTTT.